The text below deals with one T cell receptor (beta chain). Its antigen has not been determined. Per-nucleotide qualities are absent, and no much larger clonotype sits a single base away. This entry is derived from a study of blood T cells in healthy people across ages (dated by TCRdb to about 2015). With regard to the full study: Template switching captured roughly one uniquely barcoded TCR beta cDNA molecule per two T cells in model experiments. Donors of different ages were randomly distributed across sequencing lanes to avoid experimental bias. To track age-related changes in TCR beta repertoire diversity, the study relied on deep sequencing normalized with unique cDNA molecular identifiers. The donors were split into four age groups: young (average roughly 15 years), middle-aged (roughly 42), aged (about 56) and long-lived (roughly 77). Using the same blood draw, the study looked at two additional independent replicas of 1 million unique cDNA reads for two donors, one aged 18 to 30 and the other aged 80 or older. Overall study outcomes, separate from this receptor: Since profiling was done on bulk unsorted PBMCs, naive and antigen-experienced compartments could not be conclusively compared. Observed TCR beta diversity per million T cells fell roughly linearly with age, and a significant reduction was already apparent by age roughly 41. Compared with the aged group, more naive CD4+ T cells, fewer expanded clones and increased TCR diversity were shown by the long-lived group, suggesting age selection. Estimates of total diversity from one million sequenced T cells were regarded as lower bounds and underestimates. Because the CMV infection status of the donors was unknown, age-related changes in expanded clonotypes may potentially have been confounded. A strong correlation was found between observed TCR beta diversity and the percentage of naive T cells measured by flow cytometry.

Systemically healthy Caucasian individuals from Russia, 39 in total and aged roughly 6 to 100 years, were included as donors. Each donor gave approximately 9.3 milliliters of peripheral blood, collected into EDTA-treated Vacutainer tubes. Ficoll-Paque density-gradient centrifugation was used to isolate PBMCs, with at least 6 million per sample. Total RNA was extracted from PBMCs with Trizol reagent, with at least 5 micrograms obtained per sample. For every donor, flow cytometry on a PBMC aliquot measured the percentage of naive CD45RAhigh/CD27high T cells. Library construction relied on 5' RACE. This sample was sequenced with an Illumina HiSeq 2500. A second roughly 6 to 11 cycle PCR used a sample-barcoded 5' primer and a J-beta primer mix. A template-switch 5' adaptor carrying 12 random nucleotides introduced a unique molecular identifier onto each TCR beta cDNA molecule. Each sample yielded at least 3 million CDR3-containing paired-end reads. First-strand cDNA was synthesized from all RNA with the Mint cDNA synthesis kit, primed by a TRBC-specific oligonucleotide. Following uracil-DNA glycosylase treatment, all cDNA underwent a first 18-cycle PCR with the universal primers M1SS and BC2_uni_R. In the authors' own workflow: Normalization of each sample was performed by random selection of 1 million high-quality reads, each carrying a distinct molecular identifier. Instead of being binned into consensus sequences, reads with shared molecular identifiers were discarded. CDR3 identification, clonotype clustering and error correction used MiTCR with a Q25 quality threshold and the strictest error-elimination algorithm. Lower-bound total TCR beta diversity was estimated with a nonparametric unseen species model using Euler transformation. In TCRdb, the public reads were trimmed at Q25 with fastp and aligned with MiXCR, with productive beta chains retained. One record per CDR3 amino acid sequence lists the most common genes and DNA. These V and J calls originate from TCRdb's pipeline instead of the authors' own analysis. In all, the sample holds roughly 500,000 distinct CDR3 sequences, and approximately 27% of those were seen once. The ten largest clones represent 18% of the sample.

Sequenced: blood. The source of this sequence is a woman in her 70s in good health.

The CDR3 region has the sequence CASSLARTRSTDTQYF. The bases read TGTGCCAGCAGCTTGGCCAGGACTCGTAGCACAGATACGCAGTATTTT. The sequence joins TRBV5-4 to TRBJ2-3; perhaps TRBD2 is the D gene, with 5 bases matching. Reading the germline V gene (reference sequence) gives CDR1 SGHNT and CDR2 YYREEE. V is reduced by 0 bases and J by 0 bases, leaving a spacing of 11 bases between them. The CDR3 holds 16 amino acids from the cysteine to the phenylalanine. Of the read, only the CDR3 DNA is kept; its 48 bases are in frame from base 1.